The rows below give T cell receptor beta chains drawn from one sample of a study of CDR3 diversity in severe acne. One entry per CDR3 protein results from TCRdb running MiXCR on the PCR reads. Of more than 70,000 distinct CDR3 sequences in the sample, about half were seen once. Input material: blood. The receptors were sampled from a male donor in good health, serving as a control. Each CDR3 is given with its conserved first and last residue. D genes are given only for firm matches. The size field is filled for only some rows; it gives once, few, many or a size class.

size,V,D,J,DNA,CDR3
-,TRBV7-9,-,TRBJ1-1,TGTGCCATGAATGAAGCTTTCTTT,CAMNEAFF
-,TRBV7-6,TRBD1,TRBJ2-7,TGTGCCAGCAGCTTGGGGTTCGGGACAGGGGGCTCCTACGAGCAGTACTTC,CASSLGFGTGGSYEQYF
-,TRBV7-8,TRBD1,TRBJ2-7,TGTGCCAGCAGTCAAGACGGGGACAGGGCCTACGAGCAGTACTTC,CASSQDGDRAYEQYF
many,TRBV20-1,TRBD2,TRBJ2-5,TGCAGTGCTAGTAGCGGGGAAGAGACCCAGTACTTC,CSASSGEETQYF
-,TRBV2,TRBD2,TRBJ2-1,TGTGCCAGCAGGGCCGGGACTAGTCACAATGAGCAGTTCTTC,CASRAGTSHNEQFF
medium-sized,TRBV20-1,-,TRBJ2-7,TGCAGTGCTAGATATGAGGTCGGGGGTTTCTACGAGCAGTACTTC,CSARYEVGGFYEQYF
medium-sized,TRBV5-6,-,TRBJ2-3,TGTGCCAGCAGCTTGGGTGATACGCAGTATTTT,CASSLGDTQYF
-,TRBV24-1,-,TRBJ1-5,TGTGCCGGGGAGAGCAATCAGCCCCAGCATTTT,CAGESNQPQHF
-,TRBV19,-,TRBJ1-1,TGTGCCAGTAACGACCGCCTGGGCACTGAAGCTTTCTTT,CASNDRLGTEAFF
-,TRBV20-1,-,TRBJ2-5,TGCAGTGCTAGGATAGAACGGGGACGGAGGACCGAAGAGACCCAGTACTTC,CSARIERGRRTEETQYF
medium-sized,TRBV20-1,-,TRBJ2-7,TGCAGTGCTCTTAAACCACAGGGTAACGAGCAGTACTTC,CSALKPQGNEQYF
-,TRBV28,TRBD1,TRBJ2-7,TGTGCCAGCGGTTCCCTACAGGGGGTCCGCGAGCAGTACTTC,CASGSLQGVREQYF
few,TRBV7-9,-,TRBJ2-5,TGTGCCAGCAGCTCAGGGGCGGTGGAGACCCAGTACTTC,CASSSGAVETQYF
-,TRBV20-1,-,TRBJ1-1,TGCAGTGCTAGTGGAAACGCCATGAACACTGAAGCTTTCTTT,CSASGNAMNTEAFF